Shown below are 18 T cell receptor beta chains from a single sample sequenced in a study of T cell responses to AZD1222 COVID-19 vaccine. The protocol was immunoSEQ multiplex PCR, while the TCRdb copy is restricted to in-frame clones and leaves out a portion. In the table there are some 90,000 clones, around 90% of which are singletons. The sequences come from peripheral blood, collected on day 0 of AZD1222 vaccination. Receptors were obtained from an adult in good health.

CDR3: CAPSKGTGVTEAFF. CDR3 in DNA: TGTGCCCCATCAAAGGGGACAGGGGTTACTGAAGCTTTCTTT. The V gene is TRBV24-1, the J gene TRBJ1-1, with 10 bases lining up with TRBD1. Germline CDR1 and CDR2: KGHDR and SFDVKD. Losses at the gene ends were 12 bases for V and 5 bases for J; bases not matched to a gene: 11. The CDR3 totals 14 residues.

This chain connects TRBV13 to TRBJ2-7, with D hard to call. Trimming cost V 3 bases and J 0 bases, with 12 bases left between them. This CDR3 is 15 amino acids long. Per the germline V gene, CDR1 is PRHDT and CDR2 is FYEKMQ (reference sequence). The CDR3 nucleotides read TGTGCCAGCAGCTTGGGTATTGGCAGCTCCTACGAGCAGTACTTC. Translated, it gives CASSLGIGSSYEQYF.

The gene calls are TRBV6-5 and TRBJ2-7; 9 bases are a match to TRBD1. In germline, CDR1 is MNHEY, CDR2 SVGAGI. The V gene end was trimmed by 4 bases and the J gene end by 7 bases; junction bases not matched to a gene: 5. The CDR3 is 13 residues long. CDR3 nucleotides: TGTGCCAGCAGTTTGGGACAGGGTAGTGAGCAGTACTTC. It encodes CASSLGQGSEQYF.

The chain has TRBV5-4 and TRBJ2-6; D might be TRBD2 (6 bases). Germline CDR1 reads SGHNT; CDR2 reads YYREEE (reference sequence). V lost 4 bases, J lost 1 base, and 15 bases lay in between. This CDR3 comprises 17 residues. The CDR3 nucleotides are TGTGCCAGCAGCCTCCCGGGACTCCTGTCTGGGGCCAACGTCCTGACTTTC. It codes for CASSLPGLLSGANVLTF.

CDR3 in amino acids: CASSPLDSGYEQYF. DNA of the CDR3: TGTGCCAGCAGCCCCCTGGATAGCGGCTACGAGCAGTACTTC. The J gene is TRBJ2-7, the V gene TRBV9, with a tentative D call TRBD2 (6 bases). CDR3 length: 14 amino acids. The germline V and J ends were trimmed by 4 bases and 3 bases, with 14 bases remaining between them. CDR1 SGDLS and CDR2 YYNGEE come from the germline V gene.

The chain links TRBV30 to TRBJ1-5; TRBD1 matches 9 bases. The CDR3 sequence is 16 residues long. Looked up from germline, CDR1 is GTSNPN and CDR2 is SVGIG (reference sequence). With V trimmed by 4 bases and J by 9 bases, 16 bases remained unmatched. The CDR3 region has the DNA TGTGCCTGGACACAAGGTGGGACAGGGTCCGGGAGGCCCCAGCATTTT. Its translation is CAWTQGGTGSGRPQHF.

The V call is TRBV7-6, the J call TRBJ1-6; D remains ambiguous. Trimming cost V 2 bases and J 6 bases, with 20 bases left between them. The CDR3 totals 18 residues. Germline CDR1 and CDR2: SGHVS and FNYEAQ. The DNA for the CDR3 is TGTGCCAGCAGCTTAACCGCGTTGGGCAGGTTGCCTAATTCACCCCTCCACTTT. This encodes CASSLTALGRLPNSPLHF.

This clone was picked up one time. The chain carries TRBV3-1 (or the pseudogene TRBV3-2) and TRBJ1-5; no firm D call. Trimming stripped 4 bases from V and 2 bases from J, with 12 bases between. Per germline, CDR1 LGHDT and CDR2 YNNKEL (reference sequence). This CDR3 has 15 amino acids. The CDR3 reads CASSPSRGRNQPQHF. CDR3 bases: TGTGCCAGCAGCCCCTCACGTGGACGCAATCAGCCCCAGCATTTT.

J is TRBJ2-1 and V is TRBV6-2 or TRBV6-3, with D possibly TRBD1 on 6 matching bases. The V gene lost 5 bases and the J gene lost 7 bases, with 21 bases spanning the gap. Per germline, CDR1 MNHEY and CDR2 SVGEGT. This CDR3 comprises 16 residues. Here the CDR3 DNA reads TGTGCCAGCAGTGACCGACAGGTCGGATCTAGGAATGAGCAGTTCTTC. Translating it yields CASSDRQVGSRNEQFF.

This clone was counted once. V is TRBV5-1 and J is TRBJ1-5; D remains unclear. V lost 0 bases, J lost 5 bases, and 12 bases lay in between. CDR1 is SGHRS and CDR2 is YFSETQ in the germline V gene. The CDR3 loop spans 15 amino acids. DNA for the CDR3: TGCGCCAGCAGCTTGGGGGGTCCTGCTGATCAGCCCCAGCATTTT. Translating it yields CASSLGGPADQPQHF.

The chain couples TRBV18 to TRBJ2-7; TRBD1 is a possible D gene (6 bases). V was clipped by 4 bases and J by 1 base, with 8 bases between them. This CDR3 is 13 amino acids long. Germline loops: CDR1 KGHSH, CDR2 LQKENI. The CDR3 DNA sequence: TGTGCCAGCTCACTTGGGACATCCTACGAGCAGTACTTC. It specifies CASSLGTSYEQYF.

In nucleotides, the CDR3 is TGTGCCACCAGCAGAGATTTGTCAGTTGACTATGGCTACACCTTC. It encodes CATSRDLSVDYGYTF. The V gene is TRBV15, the J gene TRBJ1-2; no firm D call. Trimming took off 0 bases at V and 3 bases at J, with 11 bases between the two ends. Germline values: CDR1 LNHNV, CDR2 YYDKDF (reference sequence). The CDR3 length is 15 residues.

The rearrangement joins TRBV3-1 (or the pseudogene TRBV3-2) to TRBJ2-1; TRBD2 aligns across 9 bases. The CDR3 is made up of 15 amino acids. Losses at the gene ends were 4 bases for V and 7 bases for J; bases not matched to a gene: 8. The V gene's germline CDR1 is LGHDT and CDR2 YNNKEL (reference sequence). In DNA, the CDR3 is TGTGCCAGCAGCCGTTCCGAGGCGGGAGGGAATGAGCAGTTCTTC. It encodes CASSRSEAGGNEQFF.

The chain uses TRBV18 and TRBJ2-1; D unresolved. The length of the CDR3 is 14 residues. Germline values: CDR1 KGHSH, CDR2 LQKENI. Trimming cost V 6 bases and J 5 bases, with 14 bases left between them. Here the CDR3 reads CASSPNEDNNEQFF. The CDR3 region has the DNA TGTGCCAGCTCCCCAAATGAAGACAACAATGAGCAGTTCTTC.

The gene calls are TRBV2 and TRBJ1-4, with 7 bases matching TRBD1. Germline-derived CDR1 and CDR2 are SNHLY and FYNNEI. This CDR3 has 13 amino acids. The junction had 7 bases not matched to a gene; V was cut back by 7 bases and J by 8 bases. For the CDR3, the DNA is TGTGCCAGCACAAAGGGGGCTCGGGAAAAACTGTTTTTT. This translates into CASTKGAREKLFF.

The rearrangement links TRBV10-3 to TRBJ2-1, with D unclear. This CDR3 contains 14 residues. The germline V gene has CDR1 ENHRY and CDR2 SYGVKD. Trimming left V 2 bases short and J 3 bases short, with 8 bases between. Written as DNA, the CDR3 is TGTGCCATCAGTGAGGGCAGTATCTACAATGAGCAGTTCTTC. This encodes CAISEGSIYNEQFF.

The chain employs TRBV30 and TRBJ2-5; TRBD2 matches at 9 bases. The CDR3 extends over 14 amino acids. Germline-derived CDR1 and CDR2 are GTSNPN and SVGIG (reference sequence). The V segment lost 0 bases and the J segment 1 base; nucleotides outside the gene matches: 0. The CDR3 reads CAWSVAGGQETQYF. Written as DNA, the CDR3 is TGTGCCTGGAGTGTAGCGGGAGGCCAAGAGACCCAGTACTTC.

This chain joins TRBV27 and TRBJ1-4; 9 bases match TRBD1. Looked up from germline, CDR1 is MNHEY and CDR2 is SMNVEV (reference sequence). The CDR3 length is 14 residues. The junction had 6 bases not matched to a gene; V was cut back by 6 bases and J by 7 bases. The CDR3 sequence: CASRTQGAGEKLFF. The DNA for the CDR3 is TGTGCCAGCAGAACACAGGGGGCTGGTGAAAAACTGTTTTTT. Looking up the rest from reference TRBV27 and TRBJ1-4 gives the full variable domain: EAQVTQNPRYLITVTGKKLTVTCSQNMNHEYMSWYRQDPGLGLRQIYYSMNVEVTDKGDVPEGYKVSRKEKRNFPLILESPSPNQTSLYFCASRTQGAGEKLFFGSGTQLSVL.